Listed here are 6 T cell receptor beta chains from one sample, sequenced in a study of blood T cell repertoires in COVID-19. The repertoire was sequenced with immunoSEQ multiplex PCR; TCRdb's copy has only in-frame clones and lacks some. Among over 200,000 clones listed, roughly nine tenths were seen once. The sequenced sample was PBMCs or T cells enriched from blood (not recorded which). These receptors all stem from a woman aged 45 to 65 in a cohort exposed to, infected with or recovered from COVID-19 (not recorded which).

This clone was detected a few times. J is TRBJ2-7 and V is TRBV27; 8 bases are shared with TRBD1. The V gene end was trimmed by 5 bases and the J gene end by 3 bases; junction bases not matched to a gene: 12. The CDR3 loop spans 16 amino acids. Germline loops: CDR1 MNHEY, CDR2 SMNVEV (reference sequence). Here the CDR3 reads CASSGGTGIINYEQYF. CDR3 nucleotide sequence: TGTGCCAGCAGTGGGGGGACAGGAATCATAAACTACGAGCAGTACTTC.

This clone was observed a handful of times. This chain connects TRBV5-8 to TRBJ1-5; D possibly corresponds to TRBD1 (6 bases). V shed 4 bases and J shed 0 bases, with 14 bases lying between them. Per the germline V gene, CDR1 is SGHTS and CDR2 is YDEGEE. The CDR3 sequence is 16 residues long. The CDR3, as DNA: TGTGCCAGCAGCAGCGGACAGTTTAATAGCAATCAGCCCCAGCATTTT. As protein: CASSSGQFNSNQPQHF. The variable domain in full, completed from reference TRBV5-8 and TRBJ1-5, reads EAGVTQSPTHLIKTRGQQATLRCSPISGHTSVYWYQQALGLGLQFLLWYDEGEERNRGNFPPRFSGRQFPNYSSELNVNALELEDSALYLCASSSGQFNSNQPQHFGDGTRLSIL.

To note about this clone: This sample also contains other DNA sequences that code for the same CDR3. The chain has TRBV5-6 and TRBJ1-2; a possible D gene is TRBD1 (6 bases). Germline CDR1 is SGHDT and CDR2 is YYEEEE. The CDR3 covers 14 residues. With 1 base removed from V and 2 bases from J, the gap between germline ends came to 9 bases. The CDR3 protein is CASSLPGDNYGYTF. The CDR3 region has the DNA TGTGCCAGCAGCTTGCCAGGGGACAACTATGGCTACACCTTC.

V usage is TRBV4-2 and J usage is TRBJ2-6, with 11 bases fitting TRBD2. CDR1 is LGHNA and CDR2 is YNFKEQ in the germline V gene. The CDR3 runs to 18 residues. With 1 base clipped from V and 4 bases from J, the junction kept 6 bases outside the gene matches. In DNA, the CDR3 is TGTGCCAGCAGCCAAGGGTTAGCGGGGGGGCTCGGGGCCAACGTCCTGACTTTC. This sequence encodes CASSQGLAGGLGANVLTF.

The count of this clone is one. The chain combines TRBV7-9 with TRBJ1-3, with TRBD1 matching over 11 bases. The junction had 8 bases not matched to a gene; V was cut back by 5 bases and J by 2 bases. The CDR3 has 17 amino acids. Germline assignment: CDR1 SEHNR and CDR2 FQNEAQ (reference sequence). The CDR3 spells CASSPREGQGAGNTIYF. The CDR3 nucleotides read TGTGCCAGCAGCCCCCGCGAGGGACAGGGGGCTGGAAACACCATATATTTT.

V gene TRBV15 combines with J gene TRBJ2-1; 13 bases match TRBD2. V gave up 0 bases and J gave up 7 bases; unmatched junction bases: 9. The CDR3 length is 18 residues. CDR1 is LNHNV, CDR2 YYDKDF, per germline (reference sequence). CDR3: CATSRDGYRLAGGNEQFF. Written as DNA, the CDR3 is TGTGCCACCAGCAGAGATGGATACCGACTAGCGGGGGGTAATGAGCAGTTCTTC.